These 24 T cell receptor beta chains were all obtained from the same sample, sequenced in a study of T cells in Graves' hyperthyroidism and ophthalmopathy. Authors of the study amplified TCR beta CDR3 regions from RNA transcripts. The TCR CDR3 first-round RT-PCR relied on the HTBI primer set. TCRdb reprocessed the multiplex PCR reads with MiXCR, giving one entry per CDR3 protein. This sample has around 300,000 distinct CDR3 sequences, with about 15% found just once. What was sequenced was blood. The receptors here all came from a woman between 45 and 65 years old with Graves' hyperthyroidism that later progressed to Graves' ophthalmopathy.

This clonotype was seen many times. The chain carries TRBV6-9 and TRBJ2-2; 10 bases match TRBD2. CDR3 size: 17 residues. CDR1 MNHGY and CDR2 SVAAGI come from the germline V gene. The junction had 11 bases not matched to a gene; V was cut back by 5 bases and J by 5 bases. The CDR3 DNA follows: TGTGCCAGCAGTATCGGGGTAGCGGGAGGAGAAACCGGGGAGCTGTTTTTT. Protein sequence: CASSIGVAGGETGELFF.

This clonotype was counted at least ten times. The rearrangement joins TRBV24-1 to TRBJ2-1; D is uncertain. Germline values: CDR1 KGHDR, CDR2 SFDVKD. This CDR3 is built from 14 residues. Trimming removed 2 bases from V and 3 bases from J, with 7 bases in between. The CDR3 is CATSDYLGYNEQFF. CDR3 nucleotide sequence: TGTGCCACCAGTGATTACTTGGGCTACAATGAGCAGTTCTTC.

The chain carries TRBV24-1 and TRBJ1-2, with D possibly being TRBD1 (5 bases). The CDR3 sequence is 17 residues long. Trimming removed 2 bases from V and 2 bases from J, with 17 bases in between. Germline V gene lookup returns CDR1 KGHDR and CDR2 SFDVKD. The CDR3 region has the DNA TGTGCCACCAGTGATTCTGGGTGGGGGATCGGGAACTATGGCTACACCTTC. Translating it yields CATSDSGWGIGNYGYTF.

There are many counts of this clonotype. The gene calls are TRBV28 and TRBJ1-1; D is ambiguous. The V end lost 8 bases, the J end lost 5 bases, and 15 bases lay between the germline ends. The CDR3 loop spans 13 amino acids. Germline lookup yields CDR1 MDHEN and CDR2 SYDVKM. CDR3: CASSVSAATEAFF. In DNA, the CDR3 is TGTGCCAGCTCCGTCTCCGCTGCGACTGAAGCTTTCTTT.

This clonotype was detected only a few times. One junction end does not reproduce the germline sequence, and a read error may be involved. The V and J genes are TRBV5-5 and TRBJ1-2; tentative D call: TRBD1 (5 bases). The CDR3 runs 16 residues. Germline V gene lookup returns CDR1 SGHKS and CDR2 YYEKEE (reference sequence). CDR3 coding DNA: TGTGCCAACAGCTCCCGTTCCGGGACTACCCTCTATGGCTACACCTTC. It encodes CANSSRSGTTLYGYTF. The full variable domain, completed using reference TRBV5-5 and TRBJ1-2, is DAGVTQSPTHLIKTRGQQVTLRCSPISGHKSVSWYQQVLGQGPQFIFQYYEKEERGRGNFPDRFSARQFPNYSSELNVNALLLGDSALYLCANSSRSGTTLYGYTFGSGTRLTVV.

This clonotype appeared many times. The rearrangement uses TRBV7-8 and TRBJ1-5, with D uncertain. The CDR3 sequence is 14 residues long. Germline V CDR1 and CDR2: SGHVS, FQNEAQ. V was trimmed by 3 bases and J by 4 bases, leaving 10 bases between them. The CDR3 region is CASSLDRVNQPQHF. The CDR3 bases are TGTGCCAGCAGCTTGGATAGGGTTAATCAGCCCCAGCATTTT.

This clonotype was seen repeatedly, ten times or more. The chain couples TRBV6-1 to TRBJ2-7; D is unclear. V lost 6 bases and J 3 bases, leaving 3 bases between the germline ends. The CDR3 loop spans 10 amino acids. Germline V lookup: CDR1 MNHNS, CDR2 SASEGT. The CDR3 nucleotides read TGTGCCAGCAGGAACTACGAGCAGTACTTC. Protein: CASRNYEQYF.

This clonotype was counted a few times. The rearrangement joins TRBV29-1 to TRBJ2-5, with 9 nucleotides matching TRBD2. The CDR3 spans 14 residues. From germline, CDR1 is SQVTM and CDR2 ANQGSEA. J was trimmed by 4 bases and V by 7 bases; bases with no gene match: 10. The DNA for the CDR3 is TGCAGCGCTGGATTTAGCGGGAGAACAGAGACCCAGTACTTC. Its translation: CSAGFSGRTETQYF.

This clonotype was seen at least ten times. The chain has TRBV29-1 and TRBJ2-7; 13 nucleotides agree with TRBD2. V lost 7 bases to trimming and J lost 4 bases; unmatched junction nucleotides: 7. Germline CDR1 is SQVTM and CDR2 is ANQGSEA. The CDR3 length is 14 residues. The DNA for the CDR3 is TGCAGCGGCAGACTAGCGGGAGGTCGGTACGAGCAGTACTTC. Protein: CSGRLAGGRYEQYF.

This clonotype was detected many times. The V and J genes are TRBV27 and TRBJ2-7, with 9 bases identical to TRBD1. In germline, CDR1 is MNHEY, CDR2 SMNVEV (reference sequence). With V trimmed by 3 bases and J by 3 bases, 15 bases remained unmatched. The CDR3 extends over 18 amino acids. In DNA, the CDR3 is TGTGCCAGCAGTTTGAGGGGACAGGGTCATCATACTGACTACGAGCAGTACTTC. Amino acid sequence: CASSLRGQGHHTDYEQYF.

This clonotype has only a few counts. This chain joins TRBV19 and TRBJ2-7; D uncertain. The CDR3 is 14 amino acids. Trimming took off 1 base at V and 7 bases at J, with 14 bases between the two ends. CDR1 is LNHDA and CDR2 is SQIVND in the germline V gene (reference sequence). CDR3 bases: TGTGCCAGTAGTATAGGAGCAGGCCCGTCGGAGCAGTACTTC. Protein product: CASSIGAGPSEQYF.

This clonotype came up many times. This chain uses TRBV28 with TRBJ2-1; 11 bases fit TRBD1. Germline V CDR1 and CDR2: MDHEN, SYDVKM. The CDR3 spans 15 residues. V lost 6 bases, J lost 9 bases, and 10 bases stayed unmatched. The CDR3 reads CASRTWTGGLFEQFF. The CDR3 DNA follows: TGTGCCAGCAGAACGTGGACAGGGGGCCTTTTTGAGCAGTTCTTC. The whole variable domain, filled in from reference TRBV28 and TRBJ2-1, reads DVKVTQSSRYLVKRTGEKVFLECVQDMDHENMFWYRQDPGLGLRLIYFSYDVKMKEKGDIPEGYSVSREKKERFSLILESASTNQTSMYLCASRTWTGGLFEQFFGPGTRLTVL.

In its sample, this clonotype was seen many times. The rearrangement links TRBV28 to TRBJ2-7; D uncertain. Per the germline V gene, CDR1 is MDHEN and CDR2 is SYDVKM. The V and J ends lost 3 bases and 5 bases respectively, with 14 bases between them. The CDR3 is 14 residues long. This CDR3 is CASSFIGLVHEQYF. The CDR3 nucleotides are TGTGCCAGCAGTTTTATAGGGTTAGTCCACGAGCAGTACTTC.

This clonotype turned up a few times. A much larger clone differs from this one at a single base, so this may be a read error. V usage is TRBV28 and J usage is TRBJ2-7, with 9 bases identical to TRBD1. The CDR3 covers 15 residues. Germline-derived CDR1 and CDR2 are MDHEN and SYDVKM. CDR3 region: CTSRGHGQGNREQYF. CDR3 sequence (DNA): TGTACCAGCAGAGGGCACGGACAGGGGAACCGCGAGCAGTACTTC.

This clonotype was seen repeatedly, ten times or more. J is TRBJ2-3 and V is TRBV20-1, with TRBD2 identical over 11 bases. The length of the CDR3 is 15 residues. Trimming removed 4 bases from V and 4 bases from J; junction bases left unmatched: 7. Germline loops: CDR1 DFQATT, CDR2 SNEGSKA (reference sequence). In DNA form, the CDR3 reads TGCAGTGCTATCCCTAGCGGGAGGATGCCAGATACGCAGTATTTT. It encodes CSAIPSGRMPDTQYF.

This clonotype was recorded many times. CDR3 nucleotide sequence: TGCGCCAGCAGCTCGGGACAGCCTGGCGCTAACTATGGCTACACCTTC. Translation gives CASSSGQPGANYGYTF. V usage is TRBV5-1 and J usage is TRBJ1-2, with TRBD1 matching 7 bases. Trimming at V came to 3 bases and at J to 0 bases, leaving 8 bases not matched to a gene. The V gene's germline CDR1 is SGHRS and CDR2 YFSETQ. The CDR3 runs to 16 residues.

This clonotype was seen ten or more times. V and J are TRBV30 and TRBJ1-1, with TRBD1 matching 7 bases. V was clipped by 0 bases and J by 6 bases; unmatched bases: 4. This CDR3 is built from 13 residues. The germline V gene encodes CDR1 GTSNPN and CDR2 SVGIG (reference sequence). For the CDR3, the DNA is TGTGCCTGGAGTGTACAGGGGACCCCTGAAGCTTTCTTT. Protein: CAWSVQGTPEAFF.

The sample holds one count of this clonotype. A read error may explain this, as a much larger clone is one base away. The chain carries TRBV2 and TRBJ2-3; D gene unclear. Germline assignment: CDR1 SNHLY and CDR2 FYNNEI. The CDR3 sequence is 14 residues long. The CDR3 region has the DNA TGTGCCAGCAGTGGGTATCTTACGGCAGATACGCGGTATTTT. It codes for CASSGYLTADTRYF.

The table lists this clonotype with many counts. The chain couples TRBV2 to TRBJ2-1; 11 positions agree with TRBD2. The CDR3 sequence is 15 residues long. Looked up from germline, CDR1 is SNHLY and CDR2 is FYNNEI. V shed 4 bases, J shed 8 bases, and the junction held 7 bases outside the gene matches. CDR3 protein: CASSVGLAELYEQFF. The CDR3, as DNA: TGTGCCAGCAGTGTGGGACTAGCGGAGTTATATGAGCAGTTCTTC.

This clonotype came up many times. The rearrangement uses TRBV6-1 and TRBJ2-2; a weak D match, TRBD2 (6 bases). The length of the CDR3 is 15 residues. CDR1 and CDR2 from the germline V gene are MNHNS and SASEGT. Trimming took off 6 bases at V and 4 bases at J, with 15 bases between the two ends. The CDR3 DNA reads TGTGCCAGCAGAAATAGCGGAGGGATCACCGGGGAGCTGTTTTTT. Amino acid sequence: CASRNSGGITGELFF.

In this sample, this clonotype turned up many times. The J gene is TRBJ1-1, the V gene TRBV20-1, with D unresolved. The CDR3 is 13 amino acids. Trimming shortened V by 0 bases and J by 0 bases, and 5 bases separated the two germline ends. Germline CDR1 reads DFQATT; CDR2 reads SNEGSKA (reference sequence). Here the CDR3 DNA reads TGCAGTGCTAGAGACAATATGAACACTGAAGCTTTCTTT. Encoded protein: CSARDNMNTEAFF.

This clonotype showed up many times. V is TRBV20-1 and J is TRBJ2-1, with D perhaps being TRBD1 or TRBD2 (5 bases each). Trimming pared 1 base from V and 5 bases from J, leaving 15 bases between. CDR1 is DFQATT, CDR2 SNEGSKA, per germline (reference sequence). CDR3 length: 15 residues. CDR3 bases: TGCAGTGCTAGAGGAGGGGCGAGTTCACACAATGAGCAGTTCTTC. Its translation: CSARGGASSHNEQFF.

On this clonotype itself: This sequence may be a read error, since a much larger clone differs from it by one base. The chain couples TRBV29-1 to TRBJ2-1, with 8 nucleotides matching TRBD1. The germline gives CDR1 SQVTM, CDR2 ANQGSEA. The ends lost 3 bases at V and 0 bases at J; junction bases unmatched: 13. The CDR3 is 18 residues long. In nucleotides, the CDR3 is TGCAGCGTTGACCATACAGGGGGAGCGAGAATCTCCTACAATGAGCAGTTCTTC. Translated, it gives CSVDHTGGARISYNEQFF.

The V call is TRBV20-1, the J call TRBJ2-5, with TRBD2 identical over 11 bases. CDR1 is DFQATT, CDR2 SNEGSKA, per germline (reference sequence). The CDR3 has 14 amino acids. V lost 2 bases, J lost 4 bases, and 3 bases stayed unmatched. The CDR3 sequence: CSARPLAGVETQYF. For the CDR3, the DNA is TGCAGTGCTAGACCACTAGCGGGAGTAGAGACCCAGTACTTC.